This T cell receptor beta chain stems from a study of T cell responses to AZD1222 COVID-19 vaccine. General study points: AZD1222 recipients seropositive at baseline numbered only 5 to 7.

Details on this clone: The antigen remains undetermined.

The method was immunoSEQ multiplex PCR; TCRdb's version includes in-frame clones alone and lacks a portion of them. Found here are about 130,000 clones, around nine tenths of them singletons; the top ten hold 1.9%. Germline CDR1 and CDR2: LGHDT and YNNKEL (reference sequence). Losses at the gene ends were 0 bases for V and 4 bases for J; bases not matched to a gene: 5. CDR3 length equals 16 residues. Sequenced material: peripheral blood, taken on day 0 of AZD1222 vaccination. The receptor was isolated from an adult in good health. The chain links TRBV3-1 (or the pseudogene TRBV3-2) to TRBJ2-7; TRBD2 agrees at 11 bases. CDR3 bases: TGTGCCAGCAGCCAAGAGGAAAGGACTAGCGGGTACGAGCAGTACTTC. Amino acids: CASSQEERTSGYEQYF.